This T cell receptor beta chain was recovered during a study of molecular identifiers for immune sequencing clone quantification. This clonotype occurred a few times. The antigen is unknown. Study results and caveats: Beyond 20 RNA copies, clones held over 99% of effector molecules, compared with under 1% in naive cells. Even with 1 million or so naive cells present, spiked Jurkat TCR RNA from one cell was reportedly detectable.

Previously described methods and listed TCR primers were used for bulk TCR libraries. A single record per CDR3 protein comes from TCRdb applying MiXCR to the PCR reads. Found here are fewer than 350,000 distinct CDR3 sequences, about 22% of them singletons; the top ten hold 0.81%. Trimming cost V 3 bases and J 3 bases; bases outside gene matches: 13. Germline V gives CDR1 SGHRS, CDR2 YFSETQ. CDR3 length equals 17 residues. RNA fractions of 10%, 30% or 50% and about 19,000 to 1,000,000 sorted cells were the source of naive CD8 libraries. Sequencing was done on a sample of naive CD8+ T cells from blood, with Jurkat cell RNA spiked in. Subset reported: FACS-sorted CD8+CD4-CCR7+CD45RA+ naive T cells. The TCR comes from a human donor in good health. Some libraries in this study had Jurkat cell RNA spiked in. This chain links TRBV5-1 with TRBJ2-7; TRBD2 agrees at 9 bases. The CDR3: CASSWGLPSGAVYEQYF. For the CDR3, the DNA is TGCGCCAGCAGCTGGGGGCTACCTAGCGGGGCGGTCTACGAGCAGTACTTC. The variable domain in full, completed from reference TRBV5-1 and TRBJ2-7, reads KAGVTQTPRYLIKTRGQQVTLSCSPISGHRSVSWYQQTPGQGLQFLFEYFSETQRNKGNFPGRFSGRQFSNSRSEMNVSTLELGDSALYLCASSWGLPSGAVYEQYFGPGTRLTVT.